Listed below are T cell receptor beta chains from one sample, sequenced in a study of shared clonotypes between healthy human individuals. Only in-frame clones appear in the TCRdb table, and some are missing; sequencing was by immunoSEQ multiplex PCR. The table includes 1 million to 1.3 million clones, around 78% detected once. Sequenced: memory CD4+ T cells from PBMCs. These TCRs come from a man younger than 35 in good health. Some clones in this sample may be carry-over from other donors' samples. CDR3s include the opening cysteine and the closing phenylalanine or tryptophan. D genes are given only for firm matches. Only part of the rows carry a size: once, few, many, or a class if the clone is expanded.

.	TRBV19	TRBJ1-5	.	CASSIGQTGSQPQHF	TGTGCCAGTAGTATAGGACAGACGGGCAGTCAGCCCCAGCATTTT
TRBD1	TRBV9	TRBJ2-5	.	CASSPGQGQETQYF	TGTGCCAGCAGCCCAGGACAGGGCCAAGAGACCCAGTACTTC
TRBD1	TRBV7-3	TRBJ2-1	.	CASSPGQGTGKNEQFF	TGTGCCAGCAGCCCGGGACAGGGTACGGGAAAGAATGAGCAGTTCTTC
.	TRBV5-1	TRBJ1-5	.	CASRQTAGSNQPQHF	TGCGCCAGCAGACAGACCGCAGGTAGCAATCAGCCCCAGCATTTT
TRBD2	TRBV28	TRBJ2-5	.	CASRSGGEAQYF	TGTGCCAGCAGGTCCGGGGGGGAGGCCCAGTACTTC
.	TRBV6-1	TRBJ1-3	.	CASNRGGGNTIYF	TGTGCCAGCAACCGGGGGGGTGGAAACACCATATATTTT
.	TRBV28	TRBJ1-4	once	CASSEVVTNEKLFF	TGTGCCAGCAGTGAGGTGGTAACTAATGAAAAACTGTTTTTT
TRBD1	TRBV10-3	TRBJ2-1	.	CAISEHLGQSTSNEQFF	TGTGCCATCAGTGAACATCTGGGACAGTCAACTTCCAATGAGCAGTTCTTC
.	TRBV6-1	TRBJ2-4	.	CASSESAGRNIQYF	TGTGCCAGCAGTGAATCCGCAGGGCGGAACATTCAGTACTTC
.	TRBV6-6	TRBJ2-7	.	CASSLTDLEQYF	TGTGCCAGCAGTTTAACGGACCTTGAGCAGTACTTC
.	TRBV15	TRBJ1-1	.	CATSSSDRNTEAFF	TGTGCCACCAGCAGTTCGGACAGGAACACTGAAGCTTTCTTT
.	TRBV28	TRBJ1-2	.	CASSLYGNGYTF	TGTGCCAGCAGTTTATACGGGAATGGCTACACCTTC
TRBD2	TRBV7-8	TRBJ2-1	.	CASSLTSGSNNEQFF	TGTGCCAGCAGCTTGACTAGCGGGAGTAACAATGAGCAGTTCTTC
TRBD2	TRBV6-5	TRBJ2-7	few	CASSYPSSGSSYEQYF	TGTGCCAGCAGTTACCCCTCTAGCGGGAGCTCCTACGAGCAGTACTTC
.	TRBV6-4	TRBJ2-1	.	CASSDEVGEQFF	TGTGCCAGCAGTGACGAGGTAGGTGAGCAGTTCTTC
TRBD1	TRBV5-1	TRBJ2-3	once	CASSQGAGDTQYF	TGCGCCAGCAGCCAGGGGGCTGGAGATACGCAGTATTTT
TRBD2	TRBV4-2	TRBJ2-3	.	CASSQRGSGSGTDTQYF	TGTGCCAGCAGCCAGAGGGGTAGCGGGAGTGGCACAGATACGCAGTATTTT
TRBD2	TRBV9	TRBJ2-5	once	CASSPRLAGPQETQYF	TGTGCCAGCAGCCCCCGACTAGCGGGACCCCAAGAGACCCAGTACTTC
.	TRBV28	TRBJ2-6	.	CASRRTSGASVLTF	TGTGCCAGCCGTCGGACCTCTGGGGCCAGCGTCCTGACTTTC
TRBD1	TRBV11-3	TRBJ1-5	few	CASSLGRADRALLQPQHF	TGTGCCAGCAGCTTAGGAAGGGCGGACAGGGCGTTACTTCAGCCCCAGCATTTT
TRBD1	TRBV29-1	TRBJ2-5	.	CSVAGTGEETQYF	TGCAGCGTTGCCGGGACAGGGGAAGAGACCCAGTACTTC
.	TRBV23-1	TRBJ1-2	.	CASRRPNYGYTF	TGCGCCAGCAGGCGGCCTAACTATGGCTACACCTTC
TRBD2	TRBV5-1	TRBJ2-1	.	CASSRELADEQFF	TGCGCCAGCAGCAGAGAACTAGCGGATGAGCAGTTCTTC
.	TRBV10-3	TRBJ1-5	.	CAISDLGITEPQHF	TGTGCCATCAGTGATTTGGGGATCACAGAGCCCCAGCATTTT
TRBD2	TRBV7-9	TRBJ2-1	.	CASSSGLAASPYNEQFF	TGTGCCAGCAGCTCGGGACTAGCGGCCTCTCCCTACAATGAGCAGTTCTTC
.	TRBV23-1	TRBJ2-1	.	CASRSLEQFF	TGCGCCAGCCGGAGTTTAGAGCAGTTCTTC
TRBD2	TRBV5-1	TRBJ2-1	once	CASSLSGSSYNEQFF	TGCGCCAGCAGCTTGAGCGGGAGCTCCTACAATGAGCAGTTCTTC
.	TRBV4-2	TRBJ2-7	many	CASSREQSSYEQYF	TGTGCCAGCAGCCGAGAGCAGAGCTCCTACGAGCAGTACTTC
.	TRBV6-5	TRBJ2-7	.	CASRPLQGYLYEQYF	TGTGCCAGCAGACCCCTACAGGGATACCTCTACGAGCAGTACTTC
.	TRBV4-2	TRBJ2-6	.	CASSQPDSPDNVLTF	TGTGCCAGCAGCCAACCCGACAGCCCTGACAACGTCCTGACTTTC
TRBD2	TRBV28	TRBJ2-3	.	CASRLPGLAGDTQYF	TGTGCCAGCAGATTACCGGGACTAGCGGGAGATACGCAGTATTTT
.	TRBV11-3	TRBJ2-5	.	CASSLGRETQYF	TGTGCCAGCAGCTTGGGGAGAGAGACCCAGTACTTC
.	TRBV10-3	TRBJ2-1	.	CATRGVSSYNEQFF	TGTGCCACGCGCGGGGTAAGCTCCTACAATGAGCAGTTCTTC
TRBD1	TRBV18	TRBJ2-1	.	CASSPPQDRERQFF	TGTGCCAGCTCACCACCCCAGGACAGGGAACGGCAGTTCTTC
TRBD1	TRBV11-2	TRBJ1-2	.	CASSLPPGQGPYGYTF	TGTGCCAGCAGCTTGCCCCCGGGACAGGGCCCCTATGGCTACACCTTC
TRBD2	TRBV6-5	TRBJ2-7	.	CASSYSPSGRAGEQYF	TGTGCCAGCAGTTACTCGCCTAGCGGGAGGGCAGGGGAGCAGTACTTC
.	TRBV7-2	TRBJ2-1	.	CASSPRPSYNEQFF	TGTGCCAGCAGCCCTCGCCCTTCCTACAATGAGCAGTTCTTC
TRBD1	TRBV30	TRBJ1-4	.	CAWSGGQGRFEKLFF	TGTGCCTGGAGTGGGGGACAGGGTCGTTTCGAAAAACTGTTTTTT
TRBD2	TRBV5-6	TRBJ2-1	.	CASSRLAGEQFF	TGTGCCAGCAGCCGGCTAGCGGGGGAGCAGTTCTTC
TRBD1	TRBV19	TRBJ1-2	.	CASSTPQGARYGYTF	TGTGCCAGTAGTACCCCGCAGGGGGCGAGGTATGGCTACACCTTC
TRBD2	TRBV6-1	TRBJ2-1	few	CASSEMGLGAGGYNEQFF	TGTGCCAGCAGTGAAATGGGGTTGGGAGCGGGAGGGTACAATGAGCAGTTCTTC
TRBD2	TRBV11-1	TRBJ2-7	.	CASSRRLAEYEQYF	TGTGCCAGCAGCCGTAGACTAGCGGAATACGAGCAGTACTTC
.	TRBV6-4	TRBJ1-2	.	CASSDSSTRSGYTF	TGTGCCAGCAGTGACTCTTCCACCCGGAGTGGCTACACCTTC
.	TRBV9	TRBJ2-1	once	CASSVGTESYNEQFF	TGTGCCAGCAGCGTAGGTACGGAATCCTACAATGAGCAGTTCTTC
.	TRBV18	TRBJ1-1	.	CASSSVAGGAEAFF	TGTGCCAGCTCATCAGTCGCCGGTGGAGCCGAAGCTTTCTTT
.	TRBV15	TRBJ1-1	.	CATKVGYEAFF	TGTGCCACCAAAGTGGGGTATGAAGCTTTCTTT
.	TRBV6-6	TRBJ1-5	.	CASSYGEDQPQHF	TGTGCCAGCAGTTACGGGGAGGATCAGCCCCAGCATTTT
.	TRBV18	TRBJ2-2	.	CASSPRSGGAGELFF	TGTGCCAGCTCACCACGGTCGGGGGGCGCCGGGGAGCTGTTTTTT
TRBD2	TRBV7-9	TRBJ2-1	many	CASSLGLAGLNNEQFF	TGTGCCAGCAGCTTAGGACTAGCGGGACTTAACAATGAGCAGTTCTTC
.	TRBV5-1	TRBJ2-7	.	CASSLLQGPVEQYF	TGCGCCAGCAGCTTACTCCAGGGACCGGTCGAGCAGTACTTC
.	TRBV5-1	TRBJ1-4	.	CASSSIHHNEKLFF	TGCGCCAGCAGCTCGATCCACCATAATGAAAAACTGTTTTTT
TRBD1	TRBV2	TRBJ1-2	.	CASSEDRGANYGYTF	TGTGCCAGCAGTGAAGACAGGGGAGCTAACTATGGCTACACCTTC
.	TRBV6-5	TRBJ1-2	.	CASRRNQGGYGYTF	TGTGCCAGCAGGAGAAACCAGGGTGGCTATGGCTACACCTTC
.	TRBV28	TRBJ1-2	.	CASSTPSGGLGGYTF	TGTGCCAGCAGTACACCTTCGGGGGGCCTGGGCGGCTACACCTTC
.	TRBV5-5	TRBJ2-3	.	CASSPGWGRTTDTQYF	TGTGCCAGCAGCCCGGGTTGGGGACGGACCACAGATACGCAGTATTTT
.	TRBV9	TRBJ2-7	.	CASTILAENSYEQYF	TGTGCCAGCACCATATTAGCGGAAAACTCCTACGAGCAGTACTTC
TRBD2	TRBV5-8	TRBJ2-3	.	CASSFRTSGTDTQYF	TGTGCCAGCAGCTTTAGGACTAGCGGCACAGATACGCAGTATTTT